This T cell receptor beta chain was sequenced during a study of beta chain features in type 1 diabetes. Germline V CDR1 and CDR2: LNHDA, SQIVND (reference sequence). This CDR3 contains 15 residues. The V gene lost 3 bases and the J gene lost 1 base, with 10 bases spanning the gap. cDNA synthesis used the whole RNA isolate, giving expressed TCRB sequences. TCRdb's table, derived via immunoSEQ multiplex PCR, lists solely in-frame clones and lacks some. The sample lists 300,000 to 400,000 clones; roughly 9.6% were seen once. Material for sequencing was naive CD4+ T cells from blood. The receptor's source is a woman aged 30 to 39 in good health. The chain uses TRBV19 and TRBJ2-1; D not certain. The CDR3 region is CASSIPGYSYNEQFF. Written as DNA, the CDR3 is TGTGCCAGTAGTATCCCAGGCTATTCCTACAATGAGCAGTTCTTC.